This is a list of T cell receptor beta chains from one sample in a study of PD-1 blockade in mismatch repair-deficient tumors. Sequencing used immunoSEQ multiplex PCR; TCRdb keeps in-frame clones, though not all of them. The sample lists around 49,000 clones; approximately 80% were seen once. Sequenced material: PBMCs, taken before pembrolizumab treatment. These receptors originate from an adult with mismatch repair-deficient cancer. Both conserved end residues are part of each CDR3. A D gene is named only where the DNA matches it firmly. Not every row has a clone size; where given, it reads once, few, many or a size class.

D gene: -; clone size: -; J gene: TRBJ2-7; V gene: TRBV29-1; CDR3 protein: CSVVINLAVYEQYF; CDR3 DNA: TGCAGCGTCGTCATCAACCTCGCGGTATACGAGCAGTACTTC
D gene: -; clone size: medium-sized; J gene: TRBJ1-2; V gene: TRBV6-5; CDR3 protein: CASSWGGAGYGYTF; CDR3 DNA: TGTGCCAGCAGTTGGGGGGGAGCCGGCTATGGCTACACCTTC
D gene: -; clone size: few; J gene: TRBJ1-2; V gene: TRBV2; CDR3 protein: CASRDTANYGYTF; CDR3 DNA: TGTGCCAGCAGGGACACGGCTAACTATGGCTACACCTTC
D gene: TRBD2; clone size: -; J gene: TRBJ2-7; V gene: TRBV5-1; CDR3 protein: CASSVGGSLSYEQYF; CDR3 DNA: TGCGCCAGCAGCGTGGGCGGGAGCCTCTCCTACGAGCAGTACTTC
D gene: TRBD1; clone size: once; J gene: TRBJ1-1; V gene: TRBV2; CDR3 protein: CASGGAGGTEAFF; CDR3 DNA: TGTGCCAGCGGGGGGGCAGGGGGCACTGAAGCTTTCTTT
D gene: -; clone size: -; J gene: TRBJ1-2; V gene: TRBV29-1; CDR3 protein: CSVVQDGGGYTF; CDR3 DNA: TGCAGCGTTGTCCAGGACGGGGGTGGCTACACCTTC
D gene: -; clone size: -; J gene: TRBJ1-2; V gene: TRBV7-3; CDR3 protein: CASSLAPNYGYTF; CDR3 DNA: TGTGCCAGCAGCTTAGCGCCTAACTATGGCTACACCTTC
D gene: TRBD2; clone size: -; J gene: TRBJ2-1; V gene: TRBV9; CDR3 protein: CASSPRGAGGISYNEQFF; CDR3 DNA: TGTGCCAGCAGCCCGCGGGGAGCGGGAGGTATATCCTACAATGAGCAGTTCTTC
D gene: -; clone size: -; J gene: TRBJ1-3; V gene: TRBV6-6; CDR3 protein: CASTNRRGQYTIYF; CDR3 DNA: TGTGCCAGCACCAACCGCCGGGGGCAATACACCATATATTTT
D gene: TRBD2; clone size: -; J gene: TRBJ2-7; V gene: TRBV29-1; CDR3 protein: CSVEGLNLAGPSEQYF; CDR3 DNA: TGCAGCGTTGAAGGATTAAATTTAGCGGGTCCTAGCGAGCAGTACTTC
D gene: -; clone size: -; J gene: TRBJ1-1; V gene: TRBV4-2; CDR3 protein: CASSEGIHMAEDTEAFF; CDR3 DNA: TGTGCCAGCAGCGAAGGAATACATATGGCGGAGGACACTGAAGCTTTCTTT
D gene: -; clone size: few; J gene: TRBJ2-2; V gene: TRBV9; CDR3 protein: CASSVVTGELFF; CDR3 DNA: TGTGCCAGCAGCGTAGTGACTGGGGAGCTGTTTTTT
D gene: -; clone size: -; J gene: TRBJ1-1; V gene: TRBV10-1; CDR3 protein: CASRAGRAGEAFF; CDR3 DNA: TGCGCCAGCAGGGCCGGGAGGGCGGGAGAAGCTTTCTTT
D gene: -; clone size: -; J gene: TRBJ2-1; V gene: TRBV7-8; CDR3 protein: CASSQKGEVPNEQFF; CDR3 DNA: TGTGCCAGCAGCCAGAAGGGGGAGGTCCCAAATGAGCAGTTCTTC
D gene: -; clone size: -; J gene: TRBJ2-3; V gene: TRBV4-1; CDR3 protein: CASSQVSGSSTDTQYF; CDR3 DNA: TGCGCCAGCAGCCAAGTATCAGGGTCTAGCACAGATACGCAGTATTTT
D gene: -; clone size: -; J gene: TRBJ2-3; V gene: TRBV5-4; CDR3 protein: CASSLGGASTDTQYF; CDR3 DNA: TGTGCCAGCAGCTTGGGCGGGGCTAGCACAGATACGCAGTATTTT
D gene: -; clone size: few; J gene: TRBJ1-5; V gene: TRBV11-2; CDR3 protein: CASSVDGLLGNQPQHF; CDR3 DNA: TGTGCCAGCAGCGTGGACGGACTATTAGGCAATCAGCCCCAGCATTTT
D gene: -; clone size: once; J gene: TRBJ2-3; V gene: TRBV5-4; CDR3 protein: CATQPGGTDTQYF; CDR3 DNA: TGTGCCACCCAGCCCGGAGGCACAGATACGCAGTATTTT
D gene: TRBD2; clone size: -; J gene: TRBJ2-3; V gene: TRBV7-6; CDR3 protein: CASSTLAGDTDTQYF; CDR3 DNA: TGTGCCAGCAGCACACTAGCGGGCGATACAGATACGCAGTATTTT
D gene: -; clone size: -; J gene: TRBJ2-5; V gene: TRBV5-1; CDR3 protein: CASSLGAQETQYF; CDR3 DNA: TGCGCCAGCAGCTTGGGGGCCCAAGAGACCCAGTACTTC
D gene: -; clone size: -; J gene: TRBJ1-2; V gene: TRBV5-6; CDR3 protein: CASSLRDPYGYTF; CDR3 DNA: TGTGCCAGCAGCCTTCGGGACCCCTATGGCTACACCTTC
D gene: -; clone size: -; J gene: TRBJ1-2; V gene: TRBV6-6; CDR3 protein: CASSYSRSPKGYGYTF; CDR3 DNA: TGTGCCAGCAGTTACTCCCGGTCCCCCAAGGGCTATGGCTACACCTTC
D gene: -; clone size: once; J gene: TRBJ2-1; V gene: TRBV5-1; CDR3 protein: CASSLGTDWEQFF; CDR3 DNA: TGCGCCAGCAGCTTGGGGACAGACTGGGAGCAGTTCTTC
D gene: -; clone size: few; J gene: TRBJ2-3; V gene: TRBV7-9; CDR3 protein: CASSLGWRESGSYDTQYF; CDR3 DNA: TGTGCCAGCAGCTTAGGGTGGAGGGAAAGCGGCTCTTACGATACGCAGTATTTT
D gene: -; clone size: few; J gene: TRBJ2-5; V gene: TRBV29-1; CDR3 protein: CSVEQVHRAAQYF; CDR3 DNA: TGCAGCGTTGAACAGGTCCATAGGGCGGCCCAGTACTTC
D gene: TRBD2; clone size: -; J gene: TRBJ2-7; V gene: TRBV10-3; CDR3 protein: CAISEELTSGRLDEQYF; CDR3 DNA: TGTGCCATCAGTGAGGAACTGACTAGCGGGAGATTGGACGAGCAGTACTTC
D gene: -; clone size: medium-sized; J gene: TRBJ2-7; V gene: TRBV27; CDR3 protein: CASSQDWGNDEQYF; CDR3 DNA: TGTGCCAGCAGTCAGGACTGGGGGAACGACGAGCAGTACTTC
D gene: TRBD2; clone size: -; J gene: TRBJ2-3; V gene: TRBV27; CDR3 protein: CASRYGGGGPDTQYF; CDR3 DNA: TGTGCCAGCAGATACGGGGGCGGGGGGCCAGATACGCAGTATTTT
D gene: -; clone size: -; J gene: TRBJ2-2; V gene: TRBV11-2; CDR3 protein: CASSSGRRNTGELFF; CDR3 DNA: TGTGCCAGCAGCTCGGGACGTCGGAACACCGGGGAGCTGTTTTTT
D gene: -; clone size: -; J gene: TRBJ1-2; V gene: TRBV27; CDR3 protein: CASSGDWTGGGYGYTF; CDR3 DNA: TGTGCCAGCAGTGGGGATTGGACGGGTGGCGGCTATGGCTACACCTTC
D gene: -; clone size: -; J gene: TRBJ2-7; V gene: TRBV5-6; CDR3 protein: CASSLFVIAYEQYF; CDR3 DNA: TGTGCCAGCAGCTTATTTGTCATCGCCTACGAGCAGTACTTC
D gene: -; clone size: -; J gene: TRBJ1-5; V gene: TRBV5-5; CDR3 protein: CASSLRGGDYGQPQHF; CDR3 DNA: TGTGCCAGCAGCCTAAGAGGAGGGGACTACGGACAGCCCCAGCATTTT
D gene: -; clone size: -; J gene: TRBJ2-5; V gene: TRBV7-7; CDR3 protein: CASSPGSQGETQYF; CDR3 DNA: TGTGCTAGCAGCCCCGGGTCCCAAGGAGAGACCCAGTACTTC
D gene: -; clone size: few; J gene: TRBJ1-2; V gene: TRBV11-1; CDR3 protein: CASSPSDSYGYTF; CDR3 DNA: TGTGCCAGCAGCCCTTCGGACAGCTATGGCTACACCTTC
D gene: TRBD1; clone size: few; J gene: TRBJ1-2; V gene: TRBV6-1; CDR3 protein: CASSTGQGSSYGYTF; CDR3 DNA: TGTGCCAGCAGTACCGGACAGGGGAGTAGCTATGGCTACACCTTC
D gene: -; clone size: -; J gene: TRBJ2-5; V gene: TRBV30; CDR3 protein: CAWGLRETQYF; CDR3 DNA: TGTGCCTGGGGACTTCGGGAGACCCAGTACTTC
D gene: TRBD2; clone size: -; J gene: TRBJ2-5; V gene: TRBV9; CDR3 protein: CASSVGGAGGPNQETQYF; CDR3 DNA: TGTGCCAGCAGCGTAGGGGGAGCGGGAGGACCAAATCAAGAGACCCAGTACTTC
D gene: -; clone size: -; J gene: TRBJ1-1; V gene: TRBV30; CDR3 protein: CAWAGQAEAFF; CDR3 DNA: TGTGCCTGGGCGGGACAAGCTGAAGCTTTCTTT
D gene: TRBD1; clone size: -; J gene: TRBJ1-4; V gene: TRBV10-3; CDR3 protein: CAISEQGVNEKLFF; CDR3 DNA: TGTGCCATCAGTGAACAGGGGGTTAATGAAAAACTGTTTTTT
D gene: TRBD1; clone size: -; J gene: TRBJ1-4; V gene: TRBV6-6; CDR3 protein: CASSIGQGDEKLFF; CDR3 DNA: TGTGCCAGCAGTATTGGACAGGGGGATGAAAAACTGTTTTTT
D gene: -; clone size: few; J gene: TRBJ1-1; V gene: TRBV2; CDR3 protein: CASKKDLGTEAFF; CDR3 DNA: TGTGCCAGCAAGAAGGACTTGGGCACTGAAGCTTTCTTT
D gene: -; clone size: -; J gene: TRBJ2-1; V gene: TRBV5-1; CDR3 protein: CASSLDNEQFF; CDR3 DNA: TGCGCCAGCAGCTTAGACAATGAGCAGTTCTTC
D gene: TRBD1; clone size: -; J gene: TRBJ2-2; V gene: TRBV5-1; CDR3 protein: CASRPGQAGGELFF; CDR3 DNA: TGCGCCAGCAGGCCGGGACAGGCTGGCGGGGAGCTGTTTTTT
D gene: -; clone size: few; J gene: TRBJ2-7; V gene: TRBV10-3; CDR3 protein: CAISESGSEQYF; CDR3 DNA: TGTGCCATCAGTGAGTCGGGCTCCGAGCAGTACTTC
D gene: -; clone size: -; J gene: TRBJ2-1; V gene: TRBV7-9; CDR3 protein: CASSLKALNEQFF; CDR3 DNA: TGTGCCAGCAGCTTAAAGGCCCTCAATGAGCAGTTCTTC
D gene: -; clone size: -; J gene: TRBJ2-2; V gene: TRBV6-4; CDR3 protein: CASSVDITGELFF; CDR3 DNA: TGTGCCAGCAGTGTCGACATTACCGGGGAGCTGTTTTTT
D gene: -; clone size: -; J gene: TRBJ1-4; V gene: TRBV18; CDR3 protein: CASSYGGSGEKLFF; CDR3 DNA: TGTGCCAGCTCGTACGGGGGCTCGGGTGAAAAACTGTTTTTT
D gene: TRBD1; clone size: once; J gene: TRBJ2-3; V gene: TRBV19; CDR3 protein: CASSNQGAQGDTQYF; CDR3 DNA: TGTGCCAGTAGCAACCAGGGGGCGCAGGGAGATACGCAGTATTTT
D gene: -; clone size: -; J gene: TRBJ1-3; V gene: TRBV5-1; CDR3 protein: CASSLGRENTIYF; CDR3 DNA: TGCGCCAGCAGCTTGGGACGGGAAAACACCATATATTTT
D gene: -; clone size: -; J gene: TRBJ2-7; V gene: TRBV27; CDR3 protein: CASRRDYEQYF; CDR3 DNA: TGTGCCAGCAGACGAGATTACGAGCAGTACTTC
D gene: -; clone size: -; J gene: TRBJ1-4; V gene: TRBV18; CDR3 protein: CASSWRGDEKLFF; CDR3 DNA: TGTGCCAGCTCTTGGAGGGGTGACGAAAAACTGTTTTTT
D gene: TRBD1; clone size: -; J gene: TRBJ2-5; V gene: TRBV9; CDR3 protein: CASSGPGQGGKTQYF; CDR3 DNA: TGTGCCAGCAGCGGACCGGGACAGGGAGGAAAGACCCAGTACTTC
D gene: TRBD2; clone size: -; J gene: TRBJ2-1; V gene: TRBV7-3; CDR3 protein: CASSLTSGRVYNEQFF; CDR3 DNA: TGTGCCAGCAGCTTAACTAGCGGGAGGGTGTACAATGAGCAGTTCTTC